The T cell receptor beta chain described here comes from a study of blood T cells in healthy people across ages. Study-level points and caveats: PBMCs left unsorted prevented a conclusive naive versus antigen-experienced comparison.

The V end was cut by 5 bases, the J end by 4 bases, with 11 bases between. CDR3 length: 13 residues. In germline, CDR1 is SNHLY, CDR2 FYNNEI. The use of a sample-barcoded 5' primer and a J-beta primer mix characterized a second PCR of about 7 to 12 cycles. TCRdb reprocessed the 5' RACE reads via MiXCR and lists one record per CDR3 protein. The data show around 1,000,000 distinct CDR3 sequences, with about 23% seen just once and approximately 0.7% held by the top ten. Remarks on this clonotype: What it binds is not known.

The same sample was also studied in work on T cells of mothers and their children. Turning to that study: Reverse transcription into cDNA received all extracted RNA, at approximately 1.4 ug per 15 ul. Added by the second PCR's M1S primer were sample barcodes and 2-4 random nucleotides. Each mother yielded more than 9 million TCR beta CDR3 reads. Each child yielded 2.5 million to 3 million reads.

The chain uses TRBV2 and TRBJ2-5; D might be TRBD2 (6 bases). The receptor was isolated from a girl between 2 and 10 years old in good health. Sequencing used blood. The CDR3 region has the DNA TGTGCCAGCAGTACCGGGACTGCAGAGACCCAGTACTTC. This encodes CASSTGTAETQYF.